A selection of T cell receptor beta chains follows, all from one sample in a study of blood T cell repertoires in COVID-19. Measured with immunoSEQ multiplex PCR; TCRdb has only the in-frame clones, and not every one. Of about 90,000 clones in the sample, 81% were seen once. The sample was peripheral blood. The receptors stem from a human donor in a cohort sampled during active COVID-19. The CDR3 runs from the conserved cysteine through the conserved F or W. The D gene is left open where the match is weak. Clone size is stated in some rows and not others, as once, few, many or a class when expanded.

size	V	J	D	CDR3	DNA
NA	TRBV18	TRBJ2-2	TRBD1	CASSLGPTGGRTGELFF	TGTGCCAGCTCACTCGGACCAACAGGGGGCAGGACCGGGGAGCTGTTTTTT
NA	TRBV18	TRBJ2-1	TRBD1	CASSQPGQTYNEQFF	TGTGCCAGCTCACAGCCGGGACAGACATACAATGAGCAGTTCTTC
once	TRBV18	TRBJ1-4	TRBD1	CASSLQGVATNEKLFF	TGTGCCAGCTCACTACAGGGGGTGGCGACTAATGAAAAACTGTTTTTT
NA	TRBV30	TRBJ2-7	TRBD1	CAWSATRDRGHEQYF	TGTGCCTGGAGTGCTACCCGGGACAGGGGCCACGAGCAGTACTTC
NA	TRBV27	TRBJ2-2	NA	CASSLSPGAGELFF	TGTGCCAGCAGTTTATCGCCAGGCGCCGGGGAGCTGTTTTTT
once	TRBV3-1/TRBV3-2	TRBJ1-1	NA	CASSQDLRGTEAFF	TGTGCCAGCAGCCAAGACCTCCGCGGCACTGAAGCTTTCTTT
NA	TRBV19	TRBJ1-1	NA	CASSTVFSTEAFF	TGTGCCAGTAGTACGGTTTTTAGCACTGAAGCTTTCTTT
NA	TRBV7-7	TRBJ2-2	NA	CASSPAAGWNTGELFF	TGTGCTAGCAGCCCGGCGGCTGGCTGGAACACCGGGGAGCTGTTTTTT
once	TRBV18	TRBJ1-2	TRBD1	CASSGQGVNYGYTF	TGTGCCAGCTCGGGACAGGGCGTCAACTATGGCTACACCTTC
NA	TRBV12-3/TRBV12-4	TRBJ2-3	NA	CASSLSEEDTQYF	TGTGCCAGCAGTTTATCTGAGGAGGATACGCAGTATTTT
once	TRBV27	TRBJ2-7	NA	CASSLSRGVLLYF	TGTGCCAGCAGTTTATCTCGCGGGGTACTCTTGTACTTC
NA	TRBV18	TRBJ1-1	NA	CASDRQNSVPTSTEAFF	TGTGCCAGCGATCGACAGAACAGCGTCCCCACCTCCACTGAAGCTTTCTTT
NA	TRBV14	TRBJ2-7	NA	CASSQGRETIAYEQYF	TGTGCCAGCAGCCAAGGCAGAGAAACTATAGCCTACGAGCAGTACTTC
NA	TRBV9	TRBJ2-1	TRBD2	CASSPRLAGGDEQFF	TGTGCCAGCAGCCCTCGACTAGCGGGGGGGGACGAGCAGTTCTTC
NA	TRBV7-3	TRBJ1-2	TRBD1	CASSPTGTDNYGYTF	TGTGCCAGCAGCCCCACCGGGACAGATAACTATGGCTACACCTTC
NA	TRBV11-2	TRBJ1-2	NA	CASSLGSALYGYTF	TGTGCCAGCAGCTTAGGGTCTGCGCTCTATGGCTACACCTTC
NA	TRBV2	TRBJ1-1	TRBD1	CASRTGMNTEAFF	TGTGCCAGCCGGACAGGAATGAACACTGAAGCTTTCTTT
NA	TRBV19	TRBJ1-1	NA	CASSKTLNTEAFF	TGTGCCAGTAGTAAGACACTGAACACTGAAGCTTTCTTT
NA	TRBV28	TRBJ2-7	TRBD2	CASSLRRGGRYEQYF	TGTGCCAGCAGTTTAAGGCGGGGGGGCCGGTACGAGCAGTACTTC
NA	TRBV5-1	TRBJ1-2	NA	CASSPDAGWSGYGYTF	TGCGCCAGCAGCCCCGATGCAGGGTGGAGTGGCTATGGCTACACCTTC
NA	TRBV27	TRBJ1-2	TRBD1	CASSPIFMGDRLHGYTF	TGTGCCAGCAGTCCGATTTTTATGGGGGACAGGCTCCATGGCTACACCTTC
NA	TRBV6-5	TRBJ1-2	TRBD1	CASRQYRGRLGYTF	TGTGCCAGCAGACAATACAGGGGGCGCCTCGGCTACACCTTC
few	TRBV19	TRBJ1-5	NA	CASRLIDQPQHF	TGTGCCAGCCGACTAATTGATCAGCCCCAGCATTTT
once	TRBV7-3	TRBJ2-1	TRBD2	CASSWTSGGDGEQFF	TGTGCCAGCAGCTGGACTAGCGGGGGGGATGGTGAGCAGTTCTTC
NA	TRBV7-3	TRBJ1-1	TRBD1	CASSPDRGLTEAFF	TGTGCCAGCAGCCCGGACAGGGGGCTGACTGAAGCTTTCTTT
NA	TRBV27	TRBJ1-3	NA	CASSLFAPGHHSGNTIYF	TGTGCCAGCAGTTTATTCGCACCGGGACACCACTCTGGAAACACCATATATTTT
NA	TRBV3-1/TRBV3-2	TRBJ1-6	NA	CASSQDWRNSPLHF	TGTGCCAGCAGCCAAGATTGGAGGAATTCACCCCTCCACTTT
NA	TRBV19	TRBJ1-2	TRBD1	CASSRGQGRVYGYTF	TGTGCCAGTAGTAGGGGACAGGGGAGAGTCTATGGCTACACCTTC
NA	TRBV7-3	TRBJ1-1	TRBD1	CASSQGGTGNTEAFF	TGTGCCAGCAGCCAAGGGGGGACAGGGAACACTGAAGCTTTCTTT
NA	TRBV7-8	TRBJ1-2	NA	CASSLASTGGTYGYTF	TGTGCCAGCAGCTTAGCGAGTACAGGTGGAACCTATGGCTACACCTTC
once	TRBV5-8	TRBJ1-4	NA	CASSLDREGEKLFF	TGTGCCAGCAGCTTGGACAGGGAGGGTGAAAAACTGTTTTTT
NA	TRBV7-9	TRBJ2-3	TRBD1	CASSQDRAGTDTQYF	TGTGCCAGCAGCCAAGACAGGGCCGGCACAGATACGCAGTATTTT
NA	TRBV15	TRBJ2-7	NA	CATSRVRWRTYEQYF	TGTGCCACCAGCAGAGTTCGCTGGCGGACCTACGAGCAGTACTTC
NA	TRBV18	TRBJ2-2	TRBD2	CASVRLAANTGELFF	TGTGCCAGCGTGAGACTAGCCGCGAACACCGGGGAGCTGTTTTTT
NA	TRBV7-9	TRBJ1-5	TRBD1	CASSLTGGAQPQHF	TGTGCCAGCAGCTTAACAGGGGGCGCGCAGCCCCAGCATTTT
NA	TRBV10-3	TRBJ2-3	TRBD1	CAISATGGTDTQYF	TGTGCCATCAGTGCGACAGGGGGCACAGATACGCAGTATTTT
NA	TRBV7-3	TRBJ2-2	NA	CASSLTAGLSTGELFF	TGTGCCAGCAGCTTAACAGCGGGTTTAAGCACCGGGGAGCTGTTTTTT
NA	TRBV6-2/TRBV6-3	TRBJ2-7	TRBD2	CASSYPAGGYYEQYF	TGTGCCAGCAGTTACCCGGCGGGGGGCTACTACGAGCAGTACTTC
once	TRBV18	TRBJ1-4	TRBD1	CASSPPRDRWGKNEKLFF	TGTGCCAGCTCACCTCCAAGGGACAGATGGGGGAAAAATGAAAAACTGTTTTTT
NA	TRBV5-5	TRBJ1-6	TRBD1	CASNRQGGDSPLHF	TGTGCCAGCAACCGACAGGGAGGCGATTCACCCCTCCACTTT
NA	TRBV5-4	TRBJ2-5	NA	CASSLGGSLETQYF	TGTGCCAGCAGCTTGGGGGGCAGCCTAGAGACCCAGTACTTC
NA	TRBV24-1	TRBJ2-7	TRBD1	CATSDWGQGSYEQYF	TGTGCCACCAGTGATTGGGGACAGGGCTCCTACGAGCAGTACTTC
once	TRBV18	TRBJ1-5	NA	CASSPPGWRDQPQHF	TGTGCCAGCTCACCACCCGGATGGAGGGATCAGCCCCAGCATTTT
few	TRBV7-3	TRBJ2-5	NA	CASSRGYQETQYF	TGTGCCAGCAGCCGGGGGTACCAAGAGACCCAGTACTTC
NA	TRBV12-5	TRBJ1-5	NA	CASGGDRPGDHYSNQPQHF	TGTGCTAGTGGGGGCGACAGGCCTGGGGATCATTATAGCAATCAGCCCCAGCATTTT
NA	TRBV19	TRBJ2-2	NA	CASAAGLGFTGELFF	TGTGCCAGCGCTGCGGGGTTGGGGTTTACCGGGGAGCTGTTTTTT
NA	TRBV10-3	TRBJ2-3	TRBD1	CAISELQGDTQYF	TGTGCCATCAGTGAATTACAGGGGGATACGCAGTATTTT
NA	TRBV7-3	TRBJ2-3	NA	CASGSRGAGTDTQYF	TGTGCCAGTGGCTCTCGGGGTGCGGGCACAGATACGCAGTATTTT
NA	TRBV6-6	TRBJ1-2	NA	CASSLTNNYGYTF	TGTGCCAGCAGCTTAACAAATAACTATGGCTACACCTTC
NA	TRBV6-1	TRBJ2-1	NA	CASSEYGGLTYNEQFF	TGTGCCAGCAGTGAATACGGGGGGCTAACCTACAATGAGCAGTTCTTC